The clone carrying this T cell receptor (beta chain) was counted a single time. Deletions cut 0 bases from V and 6 bases from J, with 12 bases between. The length of the CDR3 is 15 residues. Germline V gene data show CDR1 as MNHEY and CDR2 as SVGEGT. Sequencing used immunoSEQ multiplex PCR; TCRdb keeps in-frame clones, though not all of them. The table shows hundreds of thousands of clones, with 70% to 90% occurring only once. This sample is part of a study of Ad26.COV2.S vaccination and SARS-CoV-2 variants. Treatment given: some 20 received Ad26.COV2.S at low or high dose, single or two shots; about 5 received placebo; per-sample allocation not given. The investigators took samples on day 63 after the first vaccine or placebo injection.

The chain has TRBV6-2 or TRBV6-3 and TRBJ1-5; a weak D match, TRBD1 (5 bases). The sequence came from a person aged 18-60 years who received the Ad26.COV2.S COVID-19 vaccine or a placebo. The source material was peripheral blood, sampled in a trial of Ad26.COV2.S vaccine versus placebo. The CDR3 DNA sequence: TGTGCCAGCAGTTACTCGAAGGCAGGGTCTCAGCCCCAGCATTTT. Its translation is CASSYSKAGSQPQHF.